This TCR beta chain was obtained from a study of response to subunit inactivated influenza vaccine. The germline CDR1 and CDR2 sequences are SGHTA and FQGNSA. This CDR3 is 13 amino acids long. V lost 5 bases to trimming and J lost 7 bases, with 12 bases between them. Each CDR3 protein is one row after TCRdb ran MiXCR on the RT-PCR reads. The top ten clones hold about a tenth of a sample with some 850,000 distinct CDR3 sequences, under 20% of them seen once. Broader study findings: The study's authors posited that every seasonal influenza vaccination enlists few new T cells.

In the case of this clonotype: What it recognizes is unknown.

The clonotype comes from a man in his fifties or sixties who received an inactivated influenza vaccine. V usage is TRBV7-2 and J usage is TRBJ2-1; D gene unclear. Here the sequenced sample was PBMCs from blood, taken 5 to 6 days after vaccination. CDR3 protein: CASSRGVENEQFF. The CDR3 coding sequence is TGTGCCAGCAGCCGTGGGGTTGAGAATGAGCAGTTCTTC.